This T cell receptor (beta chain) was retrieved from a study of T cell repertoires in cytomegalovirus infection. As for the study in general: Selected CMV epitopes included recently identified HLA-C-restricted ones as well as well-studied HLA-B-restricted ones. It was the public TCR beta signatures that indicated both CMV infection and matching HLA type. General study points: Within the response measured ex vivo, HLA-C-restricted CMV-specific TCR beta clonotypes were dominant.

MiXCR, run by TCRdb on the reads, gives a single entry per CDR3 protein. This sample has about 470,000 distinct CDR3 sequences, with roughly 46% found just once. This CDR3 has 16 amino acids. V lost 8 bases and J 0 bases, leaving 20 bases between the germline ends. CDR1 and CDR2 from the germline V gene are SEHNR and FQNEAQ (reference sequence). This clonotype was seen only a few times. Antigen unknown. The chain recombines TRBV7-9 with TRBJ2-7; D not resolved. The clonotype originates from a human donor in good health (CMV status not recorded). Some clones in this sample may be carry-over from other donors' samples. The specimen comprised cultured PBMCs, sampled from culture after CMV antigen stimulation. The CDR3 DNA reads TGTGCCAGCCGTCAGATTGGACGGACCAGCTCCTACGAGCAGTACTTC. As protein: CASRQIGRTSSYEQYF.